This T cell receptor beta chain was captured in a study of control samples from healthy donors and cancer patients. Produced via immunoSEQ multiplex PCR; TCRdb's table is partial and in-frame only. Here the sample spans some 140,000 clones, 85% to 90% being singletons. The CDR3 has 13 amino acids. CDR1 and CDR2 from the germline V gene are MNHEY and SMNVEV (reference sequence). The ends were cut back, 9 bases at V and 0 bases at J, with 12 bases in the middle. This chain connects TRBV27 to TRBJ2-7; D is uncertain. The sequencing sample was made of PBMCs. This sequence originates from a man in his fifties or sixties with head and neck cancer. The CDR3 reads CASARTSSYEQYF. The DNA of the CDR3 is TGTGCCAGTGCACGGACCAGCTCCTACGAGCAGTACTTC.